These 18 T cell receptor beta chains were sequenced from one sample in a study of blood T cell repertoires in COVID-19. Clones were read by immunoSEQ multiplex PCR, and TCRdb kept only the in-frame ones, dropping some. The table records about 95,000 clones, roughly nine tenths of them present only once. The sequenced sample consisted of peripheral blood. The source is a middle-aged man with COVID-19, enrolled during active disease.

The chain couples TRBV5-1 to TRBJ2-5, with D possibly being TRBD2 (6 bases). V lost 5 bases and J 5 bases, leaving 19 bases between the germline ends. The germline V gene has CDR1 SGHRS and CDR2 YFSETQ. The length of the CDR3 is 15 residues. The CDR3 bases are TGCGCCAGCAGATCCTCGTTAGCGGATCGGGAGACCCAGTACTTC. Its protein product is CASRSSLADRETQYF.

The gene calls are TRBV9 and TRBJ2-7; a weak D match, TRBD2 (5 bases). The CDR3 consists of 14 residues. V was trimmed by 4 bases and J by 3 bases, leaving 14 bases between them. CDR1 SGDLS and CDR2 YYNGEE come from the germline V gene. This CDR3 is CASSTSGTHYEQYF. In nucleotides, the CDR3 is TGTGCCAGCAGCACTTCGGGAACCCACTACGAGCAGTACTTC.

This sequence joins TRBV3-1 (or the pseudogene TRBV3-2) and TRBJ2-3; 12 nucleotides align to TRBD1. With 2 bases clipped from V and 4 bases from J, the junction kept 1 base outside the gene matches. Germline V gene data show CDR1 as LGHDT and CDR2 as YNNKEL (reference sequence). This CDR3 spans 15 amino acids. CDR3 amino acids: CASSQRDRGPDTQYF. CDR3 DNA: TGTGCCAGCAGCCAACGGGACAGGGGGCCAGATACGCAGTATTTT.

This clone appeared once. The rearrangement uses TRBV5-1 and TRBJ1-6, with D perhaps matching TRBD1 (6 bases). Trimming cost V 7 bases and J 10 bases, with 21 bases left between them. The germline V gene encodes CDR1 SGHRS and CDR2 YFSETQ. The CDR3 is 15 amino acids. This CDR3 reads CASQTGAEQRSPLHF. The CDR3 nucleotides are TGCGCCAGCCAGACAGGCGCCGAGCAAAGATCACCCCTCCACTTT.

This clone was seen once. This rearrangement joins TRBV5-1 to TRBJ1-4; no reliable D call. Germline lookup yields CDR1 SGHRS and CDR2 YFSETQ. There are 15 residues in the CDR3. The V end lost 5 bases, the J end lost 0 bases, and 11 bases lay between the germline ends. CDR3 in amino acids: CASRLLPATNEKLFF. The CDR3 DNA follows: TGCGCCAGCAGACTATTACCTGCAACTAATGAAAAACTGTTTTTT.

The chain uses TRBV11-1 and TRBJ2-5; D remains ambiguous. Germline CDR1 is SGHAT and CDR2 is FQDESV (reference sequence). The length of the CDR3 is 13 residues. V dropped 0 bases and J dropped 2 bases, with 4 bases sitting between them. The CDR3 protein is CASSLAQQETQYF. CDR3 coding DNA: TGTGCCAGCAGCTTAGCACAGCAAGAGACCCAGTACTTC.

The chain combines TRBV7-9 with TRBJ1-2, with D unresolved. V was clipped by 2 bases and J by 4 bases, with 11 bases between them. CDR1 and CDR2 from the germline V gene are SEHNR and FQNEAQ (reference sequence). The CDR3 covers 14 residues. The CDR3 loop is CASSLFTYSYGYTF. The CDR3 DNA follows: TGTGCCAGCAGCTTATTTACGTACAGCTATGGCTACACCTTC.

This clone appeared a single time. J is TRBJ1-5 and V is TRBV24-1; tentatively, D is TRBD1 (5 bases). The CDR3 extends over 15 amino acids. Trimming left V 5 bases short and J 2 bases short, with 12 bases between. Germline values: CDR1 KGHDR, CDR2 SFDVKD. The DNA of the CDR3 is TGTGCCACCAGTGGGGTAGGGGAGGGCAATCAGCCCCAGCATTTT. Amino acids: CATSGVGEGNQPQHF.

The gene calls are TRBV3-1 (or the pseudogene TRBV3-2) and TRBJ2-1; 16 bases are shared with TRBD2. Germline loops: CDR1 LGHDT, CDR2 YNNKEL (reference sequence). The length of the CDR3 is 18 residues. The J segment lost 8 bases and the V segment lost 0 bases, leaving 7 bases of the junction unmatched. CDR3 loop: CASSQDGTSGGALDEQFF. In DNA, the CDR3 is TGTGCCAGCAGCCAAGATGGGACTAGCGGGGGGGCCTTGGATGAGCAGTTCTTC.

This chain connects TRBV2 to TRBJ1-2, with D possibly matching TRBD1 (6 bases). From germline, CDR1 is SNHLY and CDR2 FYNNEI. Trimming took 6 bases from V and 4 from J, leaving 15 bases between them. The CDR3 is made up of 14 amino acids. The CDR3 reads CASSPGTRSYGYTF. DNA for the CDR3: TGTGCCAGCAGCCCCGGGACACGTTCCTATGGCTACACCTTC.

This sequence joins TRBV5-1 and TRBJ2-7; 9 bases align to TRBD2. This CDR3 has 15 residues. The germline gives CDR1 SGHRS, CDR2 YFSETQ. Trimming at V came to 1 base and at J to 1 base, leaving 3 bases not matched to a gene. DNA of the CDR3: TGCGCCAGCAGCTTGCTAGCGGGGTCATCCTACGAGCAGTACTTC. It is translated as CASSLLAGSSYEQYF.

The V and J genes are TRBV5-1 and TRBJ2-1; the match to TRBD2 covers 12 bases. J gave up 2 bases and V 4 bases, and 7 bases lay outside the gene matches. This CDR3 is built from 17 residues. Germline V gene lookup returns CDR1 SGHRS and CDR2 YFSETQ. Here the CDR3 reads CASSKGLAGTTYNEQFF. CDR3 nucleotides: TGCGCCAGCAGCAAGGGACTAGCGGGTACGACCTACAATGAGCAGTTCTTC.

This sequence joins TRBV5-4 and TRBJ2-6; possibly TRBD2 for D (6 bases). The V gene lost 2 bases and the J gene lost 1 base, with 7 bases spanning the gap. The CDR3 runs 15 residues. Germline V CDR1 and CDR2: SGHNT, YYREEE (reference sequence). The CDR3, as DNA: TGTGCCAGCAGCTTCGGGGGATCTGGGGCCAACGTCCTGACTTTC. Its protein is CASSFGGSGANVLTF.

The V call is TRBV5-4, the J call TRBJ2-4, with 15 nucleotides matching TRBD2. The CDR3 covers 19 residues. Looked up from germline, CDR1 is SGHNT and CDR2 is YYREEE (reference sequence). Unmatched junction bases numbered 12, after V lost 4 bases and J lost 4 bases. In nucleotides, the CDR3 is TGTGCCAGCAGCGAGCCGGGACTAGCGGGGGGTAGTTTAAAAAACATTCAGTACTTC. Translating gives CASSEPGLAGGSLKNIQYF. Filled out from reference TRBV5-4 and TRBJ2-4, the complete variable domain reads ETGVTQSPTHLIKTRGQQVTLRCSSQSGHNTVSWYQQALGQGPQFIFQYYREEENGRGNFPPRFSGLQFPNYSSELNVNALELDDSALYLCASSEPGLAGGSLKNIQYFGAGTRLSVL.

The J gene is TRBJ2-2, the V gene TRBV9, with D possibly being TRBD1 (6 bases). CDR1 SGDLS and CDR2 YYNGEE come from the germline V gene. Trimming stripped 3 bases from V and 4 bases from J, with 10 bases between. The CDR3 has 14 residues. For the CDR3, the DNA is TGTGCCAGCAGCGACAGGGTGGGCACCGGGGAGCTGTTTTTT. Protein product: CASSDRVGTGELFF.

J is TRBJ1-1 and V is TRBV2; possibly TRBD1 for D (6 bases). The CDR3 totals 15 residues. V lost 0 bases and J lost 0, with 8 bases in between. Germline-derived CDR1 and CDR2 are SNHLY and FYNNEI. The DNA for the CDR3 is TGTGCCAGCAGTGAAGCCAGGGGAATGAACACTGAAGCTTTCTTT. Protein product: CASSEARGMNTEAFF.

The V gene is TRBV6-5, the J gene TRBJ2-2; 11 nucleotides align to TRBD1. This CDR3 spans 14 amino acids. Germline V gene sequence: CDR1 MNHEY, CDR2 SVGAGI. The J segment lost 4 bases and the V segment lost 7 bases, leaving 2 bases of the junction unmatched. CDR3 sequence reads: CASKGTGGTGELFF. CDR3 DNA sequence: TGTGCCAGCAAAGGGACAGGGGGCACCGGGGAGCTGTTTTTT.

The chain couples TRBV28 to TRBJ1-2; possible D gene TRBD1, 5 bases. Germline CDR1 MDHEN, CDR2 SYDVKM. The V end lost 2 bases, the J end lost 6 bases, and 10 bases lay between the germline ends. The CDR3 contains 13 residues. The CDR3 sequence is CASSLVAGNGYTF. DNA of the CDR3: TGTGCCAGCAGTTTAGTGGCAGGGAATGGCTACACCTTC.